This TCR beta chain was sequenced in a study of CXCR3-negative and CXCR3-positive naive CD8 T cells. Study results and caveats: Diversity proved comparably high across both naive subsets and much lower in memory CD8+ cells. Whereas memory cells differed, naive CXCR3-negative and CXCR3-positive cells shared similar TRBV-TRBJ usage.

As to this clonotype: The antigen remains unidentified.

Carrying UMI labels, the TRB cDNA libraries were prepared through 5' RACE. TCRdb reworked the 5' RACE reads into one entry per CDR3 protein, no DNA. The table lists approximately 52,000 distinct CDR3 sequences, with roughly 19% in the top ten. In germline, CDR1 is LGHDT, CDR2 YNNKEL (reference sequence). The CDR3 has 19 amino acids. V and J are TRBV3-1 and TRBJ2-5; TCRdb outputs TRBD2, but without DNA this stays unchecked. Sequencing was done on a sample of memory CD8+ T cells from blood. The sequence derives from a human donor in good health. Some clones in this sample may be carry-over from other donors' samples. CDR3 sequence reads: CASRRGPKTSGGAGETQYF.